The TCR beta chain described here comes from a study of blood T cell repertoires in COVID-19. At the level of the study: COVID-19 samples collected from the United States, Italy and Spain covered acute and convalescent phases. PBMCs, B-cell-depleted T cells, or T cells provided the cDNA or gDNA that made up the material.

Trimming removed 4 bases at V and 2 bases at J, with 12 bases between. This CDR3 spans 14 amino acids. CDR1 is SGDLS and CDR2 is YYNGEE in the germline V gene. The study recruited people aged 18 to 89 years across 24 US areas. Sequencing used immunoSEQ multiplex PCR; TCRdb keeps in-frame clones, though not all of them. The sample carries 200,000 to 250,000 clones, about nine tenths recorded once. The rearrangement links TRBV9 to TRBJ1-2, with a weak D call TRBD1 (5 bases). The TCR comes from a woman between 35 and 50 years old with acute COVID-19. Material: PBMCs or T cells enriched from blood (not recorded which). The CDR3 bases are TGTGCCAGCAGCTCGAGGGAGGGGAACTATGGCTACACCTTC. It specifies CASSSREGNYGYTF. Supplemented by reference TRBV9 and TRBJ1-2, the full variable domain reads DSGVTQTPKHLITATGQRVTLRCSPRSGDLSVYWYQQSLDQGLQFLIQYYNGEERAKGNILERFSAQQFPDLHSELNLSSLELGDSALYFCASSSREGNYGYTFGSGTRLTVV.